This TCR beta chain comes out of a study of T cells after yellow fever vaccination. Study-wide context: Fractions of low cell number were prepared using SMART-Seq v4 Ultra Low Input. Study-level points and caveats: The presence of abundant clonotypes contaminating from the bulk population was possible in FACS-sorted repertoires. Clonotypes appearing in both CD4 and CD8 compartments existed, and their share was small.

V was pared by 3 bases and J by 7 bases, with 13 bases between. The CDR3 has 13 residues. Germline CDR1 reads SGHRS; CDR2 reads YFSETQ. This clonotype has at least ten counts. The antigen is undetermined. A 5'RACE template-switching step, the method used to make TCR cDNA, added a universal primer site and UMIs. TCRdb re-analysed the 5' RACE reads in MiXCR, keeping a single row per CDR3 protein. Of 120,000 to 150,000 distinct CDR3 sequences in the sample, less than 9.5% were seen once. This chain joins TRBV5-1 and TRBJ1-2, with D perhaps TRBD1 (6 bases). Sample: CD4+ T cells sorted from PBMCs, taken 5 days after the yellow fever booster vaccination. The clonotype was recovered from a man aged 25-45 years who received the YFV17D yellow fever vaccine. The CDR3 DNA reads TGCGCCAGCAGCTGGGACACCGGCGGTGGCTACACCTTC. Translation: CASSWDTGGGYTF. The full variable domain, its missing parts supplied by reference TRBV5-1 and TRBJ1-2, is KAGVTQTPRYLIKTRGQQVTLSCSPISGHRSVSWYQQTPGQGLQFLFEYFSETQRNKGNFPGRFSGRQFSNSRSEMNVSTLELGDSALYLCASSWDTGGGYTFGSGTRLTVV.